The entry that follows covers one T cell receptor beta chain sequence. This clonotype was seen many times. Its target antigen remains unknown. The input lacks base qualities; no much larger clone sits a single base away. The germline V gene gives CDR1 as SGHRS and CDR2 as YFSETQ. Unmatched junction bases come to 4, with V trimmed by 0 bases and J by 4 bases. From cysteine to phenylalanine, the CDR3 is 14 amino acids long. Just the 42-base CDR3 DNA is kept, in frame starting at base 1. The sample originates from a study of identical twins listed by TCRdb under 2016. Notes on the research overall: The study deep-sequenced TCR alpha and beta repertoires from monozygotic twins, unrelated adults of various ages and cord blood to test whether fetal clonotypes persist. Replicate twin experiments were performed at different times using different library preparation protocols to rule out contamination. Overall results and qualifications from the work: Zero-insertion analyses could be partly confounded by invariant T cells such as MAIT and iNKT, although diverse VJ usage argued against such confounding for most clonotypes. Abundant cord blood beta clonotypes had fewer insertions, young adult naive repertoires showed a similar but weaker trend, and memory repertoires showed no such trend. A weaker excess of twin sharing was found in beta out-of-frame sequences because the signal-to-noise ratio was lowered by fewer shared sequences. Out-of-frame TCR alpha sequences shared between twins showed an excess of low generation-probability sequences compared with coincidental sharing between unrelated individuals. Because the same donors could not be followed over many years, the conclusions relied on cross-sectional statistical analysis. In monozygotic twins, recombination models systematically underestimated out-of-frame TCR alpha sharing, but the models matched the sharing seen between unrelated individuals.

Library method: 5' RACE. The run used an Illumina HiSeq 2000. A universal primer binding site was added through template switching, and the final cDNA carried a unique molecular identifier so that TCR cDNA molecules could be counted accurately. First-strand cDNA for TCR alpha and beta chains was synthesized from specific primers in the conserved constant-segment region. To control for contamination, every cDNA library was double barcoded, receiving both a SMART-Mk sample barcode and Illumina barcodes. TruSeq adapter sequences, together with Illumina sample barcodes, were added in two successive PCR steps. The Illumina HiSeq platform was used with custom primers to sequence TCR alpha and beta cDNA libraries. From the authors' description of their analysis: Unique molecular identifiers were extracted from raw reads with MiGEC, and CDR3 positions were determined with MiXCR. For each individual, recombination models were inferred using an EM algorithm with the repgenHMM and IGoR tools. The tcR package in R was used for shared clonotype analysis, with sharing normalized by the product of cloneset sizes. Out-of-frame nonproductive sequences were analyzed to study raw recombination free of thymic and clonal selection effects. TCRdb reran the public reads through fastp at Q25 and MiXCR, keeping productive beta chains. Records with the same CDR3 protein are collapsed into one entry carrying the most frequent genes and DNA. TCRdb assigned the V and J calls; the authors' analysis was not used. Within this sample are some 240,000 distinct CDR3 sequences, with 6.5% to 9.5% of them counted one time only. 2.5% to 3.5% of the sample belongs to the ten largest clones.

All donors were healthy Caucasians. Three pairs of female monozygotic twins, all aged roughly 18 to 29 years, made up the twin cohort. CD4+ and CD8+ T cell populations were isolated with positive isolation kits from Invitrogen. The same sample was also used in a study of yellow fever vaccine responses in identical twins. Looking at the second paper: The T cell response to vaccination in identical twins was reported by the authors to appear partly convergent and partly personalized. In identical twins, the study followed T cell clones that responded to the vaccine with precision.

Source material: CD8+ T cells sorted from blood. The TCR sequence derives from a young woman in good health. The chain is assembled from TRBV5-1 and TRBJ2-7, and 7 junction bases match TRBD1. DNA sequence: TGCGCCAGCAGCTTGGGACAGGGATTTTACGAGCAGTACTTC. Translated, it gives CASSLGQGFYEQYF.